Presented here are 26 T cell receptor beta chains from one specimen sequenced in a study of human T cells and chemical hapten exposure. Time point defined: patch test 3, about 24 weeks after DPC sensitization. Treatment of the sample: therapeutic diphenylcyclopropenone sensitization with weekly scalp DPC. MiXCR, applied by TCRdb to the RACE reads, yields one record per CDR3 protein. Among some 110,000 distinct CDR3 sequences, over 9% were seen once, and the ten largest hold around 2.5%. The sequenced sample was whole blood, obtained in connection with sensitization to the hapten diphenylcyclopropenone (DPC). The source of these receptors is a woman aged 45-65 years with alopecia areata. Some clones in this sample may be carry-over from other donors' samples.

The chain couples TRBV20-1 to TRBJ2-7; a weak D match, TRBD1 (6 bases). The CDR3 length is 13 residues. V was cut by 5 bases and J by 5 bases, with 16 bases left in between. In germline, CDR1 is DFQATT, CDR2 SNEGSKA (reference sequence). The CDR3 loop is CSAGTGQWNEQYF. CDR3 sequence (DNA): TGCAGTGCTGGAACGGGACAATGGAACGAGCAGTACTTC.

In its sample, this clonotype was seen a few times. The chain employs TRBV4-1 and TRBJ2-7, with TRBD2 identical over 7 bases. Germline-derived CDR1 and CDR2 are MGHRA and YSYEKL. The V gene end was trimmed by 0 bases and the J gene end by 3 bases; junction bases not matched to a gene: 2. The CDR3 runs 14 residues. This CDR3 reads CASSQDAGVYEQYF. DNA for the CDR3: TGCGCCAGCAGCCAAGATGCGGGGGTCTACGAGCAGTACTTC.

CDR3 in DNA: TGTGCCAGCAGCCATCCCTGGACGGGCCAAACTGAAGCTTTCTTT. Its translation is CASSHPWTGQTEAFF. The chain couples TRBV3-1 to TRBJ1-1; unclear D gene. The germline V gene has CDR1 LGHDT and CDR2 YNNKEL (reference sequence). With 3 bases removed from V and 5 bases from J, the gap between germline ends came to 16 bases. The CDR3 is made up of 15 amino acids.

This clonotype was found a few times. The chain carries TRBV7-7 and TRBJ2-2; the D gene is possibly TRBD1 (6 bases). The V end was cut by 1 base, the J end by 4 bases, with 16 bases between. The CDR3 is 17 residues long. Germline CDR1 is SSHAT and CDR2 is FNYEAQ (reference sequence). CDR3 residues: CASSLGPSDSTTGELFF. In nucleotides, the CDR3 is TGTGCCAGCAGCTTAGGCCCCTCGGACAGCACCACCGGGGAGCTGTTTTTT. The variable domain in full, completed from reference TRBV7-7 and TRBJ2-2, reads GAGVSQSPRYKVTKRGQDVTLRCDPISSHATLYWYQQALGQGPEFLTYFNYEAQPDKSGLPSDRFSAERPEGSISTLTIQRTEQRDSAMYRCASSLGPSDSTTGELFFGEGSRLTVL.

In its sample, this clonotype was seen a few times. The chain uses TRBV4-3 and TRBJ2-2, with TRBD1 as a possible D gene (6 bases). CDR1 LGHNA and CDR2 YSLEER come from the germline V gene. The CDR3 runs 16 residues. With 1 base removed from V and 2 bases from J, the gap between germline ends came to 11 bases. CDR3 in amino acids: CASSQGRQANTGELFF. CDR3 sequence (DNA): TGCGCCAGCAGCCAAGGCCGACAGGCCAACACCGGGGAGCTGTTTTTT.

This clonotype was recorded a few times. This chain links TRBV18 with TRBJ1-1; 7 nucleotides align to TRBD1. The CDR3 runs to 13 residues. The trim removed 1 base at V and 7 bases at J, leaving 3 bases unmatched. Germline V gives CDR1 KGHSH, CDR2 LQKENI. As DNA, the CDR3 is TGTGCCAGCTCACCACAGGGGGCAGGTGAAGCTTTCTTT. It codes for CASSPQGAGEAFF.

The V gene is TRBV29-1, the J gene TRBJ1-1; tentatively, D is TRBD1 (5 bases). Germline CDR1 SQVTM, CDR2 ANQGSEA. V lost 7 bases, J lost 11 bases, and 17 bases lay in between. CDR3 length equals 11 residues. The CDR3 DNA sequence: TGCAGCGGTGTGGGACCCCGAGGGGCTTTCTTT. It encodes CSGVGPRGAFF.

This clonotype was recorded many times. The CDR3 bases are TGTGCCAGCAGAGGACAGGGTTACAATGAGCAGTTCTTC. Encoded protein: CASRGQGYNEQFF. The chain is built from TRBV7-9 and TRBJ2-1; 8 positions match TRBD1. Germline V CDR1 and CDR2: SEHNR, FQNEAQ (reference sequence). Trimming took 6 bases from V and 4 from J; bases not matched to a gene: 2. The CDR3 is made up of 13 amino acids.

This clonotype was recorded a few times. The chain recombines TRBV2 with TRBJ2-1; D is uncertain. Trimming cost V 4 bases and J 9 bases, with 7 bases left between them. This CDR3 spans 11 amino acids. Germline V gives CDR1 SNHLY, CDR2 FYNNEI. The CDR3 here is CASSGTTEQFF. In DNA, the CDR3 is TGTGCCAGCAGTGGGACCACTGAGCAGTTCTTC.

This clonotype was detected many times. CDR3 in amino acids: CATSRETSNDTQYF. The CDR3 nucleotides read TGTGCCACCAGCAGAGAGACTAGCAACGATACGCAGTATTTT. This chain connects TRBV15 to TRBJ2-3, with 7 bases aligning to TRBD2. The CDR3 sequence is 14 residues long. Unmatched junction bases numbered 3, after V lost 0 bases and J lost 6 bases. CDR1 and CDR2 (germline): LNHNV, YYDKDF (reference sequence).

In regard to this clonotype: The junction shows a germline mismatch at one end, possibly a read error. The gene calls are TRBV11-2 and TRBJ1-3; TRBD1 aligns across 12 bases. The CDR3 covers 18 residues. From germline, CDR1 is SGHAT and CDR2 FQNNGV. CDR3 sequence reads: CASSRSPGQGASGKTIYF. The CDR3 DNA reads TGTGCCAGCAGCCGCTCTCCGGGACAGGGGGCATCGGGAAAGACCATATATTTT.

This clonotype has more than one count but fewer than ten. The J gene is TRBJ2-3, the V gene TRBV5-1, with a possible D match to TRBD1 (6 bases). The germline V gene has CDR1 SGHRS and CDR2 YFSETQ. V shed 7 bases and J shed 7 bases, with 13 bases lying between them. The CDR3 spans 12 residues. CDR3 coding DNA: TGCGCCAGCGGGGAAGGGGGAAATACGCAGTATTTT. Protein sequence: CASGEGGNTQYF.

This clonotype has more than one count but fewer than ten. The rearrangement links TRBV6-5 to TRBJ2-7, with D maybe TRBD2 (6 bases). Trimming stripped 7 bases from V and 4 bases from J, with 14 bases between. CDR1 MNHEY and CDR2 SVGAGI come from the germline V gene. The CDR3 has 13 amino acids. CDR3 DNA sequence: TGTGCCAGCACTCCGGGGGTAGGGTACGAGCAGTACTTC. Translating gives CASTPGVGYEQYF.

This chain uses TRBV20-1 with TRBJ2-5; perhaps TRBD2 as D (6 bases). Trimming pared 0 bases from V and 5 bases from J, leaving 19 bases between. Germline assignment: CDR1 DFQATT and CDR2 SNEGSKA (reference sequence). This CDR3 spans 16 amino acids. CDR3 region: CSARDPFSGYGETQYF. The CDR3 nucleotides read TGCAGTGCTAGAGACCCCTTTAGCGGATACGGGGAGACCCAGTACTTC.

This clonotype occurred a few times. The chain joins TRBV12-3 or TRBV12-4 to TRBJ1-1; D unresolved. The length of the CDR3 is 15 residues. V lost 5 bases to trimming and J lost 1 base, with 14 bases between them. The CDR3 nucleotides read TGTGCCAGCAGTCACGGGATTCCTACGAACACTGAAGCTTTCTTT. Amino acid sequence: CASSHGIPTNTEAFF.

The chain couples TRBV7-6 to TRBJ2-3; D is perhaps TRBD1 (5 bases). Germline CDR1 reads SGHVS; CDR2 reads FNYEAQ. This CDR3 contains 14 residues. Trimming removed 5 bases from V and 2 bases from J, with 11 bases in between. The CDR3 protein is CASSKGQPTDTQYF. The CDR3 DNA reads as TGTGCCAGCAGCAAGGGGCAACCCACAGATACGCAGTATTTT.

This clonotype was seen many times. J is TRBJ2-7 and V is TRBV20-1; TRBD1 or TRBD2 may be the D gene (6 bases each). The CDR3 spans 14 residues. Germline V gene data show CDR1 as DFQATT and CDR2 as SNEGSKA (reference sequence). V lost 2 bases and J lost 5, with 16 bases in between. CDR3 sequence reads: CSARLLGGQDEQYF. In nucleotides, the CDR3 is TGCAGTGCTAGACTTTTAGGGGGGCAAGACGAGCAGTACTTC.

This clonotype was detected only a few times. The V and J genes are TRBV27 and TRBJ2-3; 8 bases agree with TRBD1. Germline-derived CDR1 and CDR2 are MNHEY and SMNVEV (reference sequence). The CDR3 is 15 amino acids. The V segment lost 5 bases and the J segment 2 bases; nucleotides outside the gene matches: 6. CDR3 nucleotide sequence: TGTGCCAGCAGTAAGACAGGGGCTCTCACAGATACGCAGTATTTT. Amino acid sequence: CASSKTGALTDTQYF.

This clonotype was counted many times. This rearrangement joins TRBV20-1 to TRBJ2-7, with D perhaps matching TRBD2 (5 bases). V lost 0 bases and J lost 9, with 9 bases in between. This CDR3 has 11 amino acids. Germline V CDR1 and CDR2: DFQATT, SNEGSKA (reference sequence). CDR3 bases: TGCAGTGCTAGAGATCTAGGGAGGCAGTACTTC. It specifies CSARDLGRQYF.

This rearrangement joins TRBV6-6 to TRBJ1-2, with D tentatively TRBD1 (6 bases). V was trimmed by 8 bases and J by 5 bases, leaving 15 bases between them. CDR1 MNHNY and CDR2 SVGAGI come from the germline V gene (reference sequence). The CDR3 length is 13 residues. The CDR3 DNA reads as TGTGCCAGCCGGGACACGGCGGCATATGGCTACACCTTC. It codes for CASRDTAAYGYTF.

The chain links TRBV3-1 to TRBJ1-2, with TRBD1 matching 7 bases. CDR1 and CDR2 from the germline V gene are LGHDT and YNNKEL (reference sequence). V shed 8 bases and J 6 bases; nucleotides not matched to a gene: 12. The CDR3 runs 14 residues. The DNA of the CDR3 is TGTGCCAGCGGGGGAGGGGGCAACTTCCATGGCTACACCTTC. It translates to CASGGGGNFHGYTF.

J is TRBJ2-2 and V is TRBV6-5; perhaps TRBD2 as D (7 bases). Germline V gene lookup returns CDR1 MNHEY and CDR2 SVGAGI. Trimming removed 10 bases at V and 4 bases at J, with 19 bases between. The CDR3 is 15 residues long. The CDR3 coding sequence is TGTGCCACCCATCGGGGGGCGAAGTTCACCGGGGAGCTGTTTTTT. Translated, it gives CATHRGAKFTGELFF.

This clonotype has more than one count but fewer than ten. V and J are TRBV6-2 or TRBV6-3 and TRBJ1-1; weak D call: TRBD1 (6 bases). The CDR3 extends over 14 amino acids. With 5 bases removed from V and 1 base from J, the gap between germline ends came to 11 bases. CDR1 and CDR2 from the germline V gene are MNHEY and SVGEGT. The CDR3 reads CASSNGQRNTEAFF. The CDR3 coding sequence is TGTGCCAGCAGTAACGGACAGCGGAACACTGAAGCTTTCTTT.

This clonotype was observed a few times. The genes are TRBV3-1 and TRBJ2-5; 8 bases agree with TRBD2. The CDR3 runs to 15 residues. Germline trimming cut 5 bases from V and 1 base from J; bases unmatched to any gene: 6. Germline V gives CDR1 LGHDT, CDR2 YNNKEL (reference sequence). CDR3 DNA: TGTGCCAGCAGCTCGGTACTAGCGGCCCAAGAGACCCAGTACTTC. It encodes CASSSVLAAQETQYF.

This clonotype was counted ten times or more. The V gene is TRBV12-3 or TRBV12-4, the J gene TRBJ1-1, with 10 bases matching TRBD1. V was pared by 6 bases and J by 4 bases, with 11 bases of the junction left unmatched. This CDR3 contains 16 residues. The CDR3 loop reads CASRHNPGQGSTEAFF. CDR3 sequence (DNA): TGTGCCAGCAGACATAACCCGGGACAGGGGTCCACTGAAGCTTTCTTT.

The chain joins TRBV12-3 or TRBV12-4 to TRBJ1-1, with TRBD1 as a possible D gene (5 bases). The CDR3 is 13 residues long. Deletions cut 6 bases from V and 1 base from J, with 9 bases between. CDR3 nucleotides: TGTGCCAGCAGCCATGGGACGAACACTGAAGCTTTCTTT. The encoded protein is CASSHGTNTEAFF.